Listed below are T cell receptor beta chains from one sample, sequenced in a study of T cell clones after liver transplantation. TCRdb's copy holds only in-frame clones and misses some; the assay was immunoSEQ multiplex PCR. The sample yields around 97,000 clones, around four fifths seen once. Sequencing was performed on CD4+ T cells from blood, taken approximately 50 months after liver transplant. These receptors all stem from a human patient who received a liver transplant. These T cells may partly come from the graft donor. Both conserved end residues are part of each CDR3.

v_call	j_call	cdr3_aa
TRBV19	TRBJ2-7	CASSIRDRDPYEQYF
TRBV29-1	TRBJ2-1	CSVALGGMGYNEQFF
TRBV5-1	TRBJ1-2	CASSPTGGNGPYGYTF
TRBV13	TRBJ1-1	CASSSSLFGLNTEAFF
TRBV4-1	TRBJ1-1	CASSQVMLRRGDTEAFF
TRBV5-1	TRBJ1-1	CASTLETVPNTEAFF
TRBV11-2	-	CASNQGAAPDEQYF
TRBV6-5	TRBJ2-7	CASRGSVDEQYF
TRBV19	TRBJ2-7	CASTPSFSSYEQYF
TRBV5-5	TRBJ1-2	CASSQDGRVGYGYTF
TRBV9	TRBJ1-2	CASSVASMDRNYGYTF
TRBV28	TRBJ1-5	CASSPRQGRQPQHF
TRBV2	TRBJ1-1	CASSEEGTRGTEAFF
TRBV18	TRBJ1-5	CASSPPVPSNQPQHF
TRBV18	TRBJ2-3	CASSGQITTNTDTQYF
TRBV28	TRBJ2-7	CASTDTYEQYF